Described below is a single T cell receptor beta chain sequence and its context. The sample originates from a study of blood T cell repertoires in COVID-19. Study details: Samples representing acute and convalescent COVID-19 were sourced from the United States, Italy and Spain. Nucleic acid was either cDNA or gDNA, and it came from T cells, B-cell-depleted T cells, or PBMCs.

Sequenced by immunoSEQ multiplex PCR; TCRdb stores in-frame clones only, minus some. The table has 170,000 or so clones, 70% to 85% seen once; the top ten hold 15% to 20%. The receptor was isolated from a woman aged 45-59 years who had recovered from COVID-19. The sequenced material came from PBMCs or T cells enriched from blood (not recorded which).

CDR3 region: CASRLLGDRSYEQYF. The DNA for the CDR3 is TGTGCCAGCAGGCTACTGGGGGACAGATCGTACGAGCAGTACTTC. The gene calls are TRBV28 and TRBJ2-7, with 7 bases aligning to TRBD1. V dropped 6 bases and J dropped 4; count of bases not matched to a gene: 12. CDR1 and CDR2 (germline): MDHEN, SYDVKM. The CDR3 runs to 15 residues.